One and the same sample provided the 19 T cell receptor beta chains below, sequenced in a study of early stage breast cancer tumors. Profiling relied on immunoSEQ multiplex PCR, and the TCRdb table lists in-frame clones only, not all of them. The sample carries almost 55,000 clones, about 89% recorded once. Sequenced sample: blood. The source of these receptors is a person aged 70 to 85 with breast cancer.

The sample holds one count of this clone. The chain couples TRBV9 to TRBJ2-5; possible D gene TRBD1, 5 bases. V was trimmed by 0 bases and J by 5 bases, leaving 5 bases between them. CDR1 SGDLS and CDR2 YYNGEE come from the germline V gene. The CDR3 has 12 amino acids. The CDR3: CASSVEGETQYF. The CDR3 region has the DNA TGTGCCAGCAGCGTAGAGGGGGAGACCCAGTACTTC.

The V call is TRBV4-3, the J call TRBJ1-1; D is possibly TRBD1 (6 bases). The CDR3 consists of 13 residues. Trimming cost V 5 bases and J 4 bases, with 11 bases left between them. From germline, CDR1 is LGHNA and CDR2 YSLEER. CDR3 in amino acids: CASSKTGFTEAFF. CDR3 sequence (DNA): TGCGCCAGCAGCAAAACAGGGTTCACTGAAGCTTTCTTT.

The chain combines TRBV5-4 with TRBJ2-5; TRBD2 matches 8 bases. After removal of 2 bases from V and 3 bases from J, the junction contained 3 bases not matched to a gene. The CDR3 consists of 14 residues. Germline lookup yields CDR1 SGHNT and CDR2 YYREEE (reference sequence). This CDR3 reads CASSFSGAEETQYF. DNA of the CDR3: TGTGCCAGCAGCTTTAGCGGGGCGGAAGAGACCCAGTACTTC. Together with reference TRBV5-4 and TRBJ2-5, the CDR3 gives the full variable domain: ETGVTQSPTHLIKTRGQQVTLRCSSQSGHNTVSWYQQALGQGPQFIFQYYREEENGRGNFPPRFSGLQFPNYSSELNVNALELDDSALYLCASSFSGAEETQYFGPGTRLLVL.

J is TRBJ2-5 and V is TRBV9; TRBD2 aligns across 9 bases. Germline values: CDR1 SGDLS, CDR2 YYNGEE. Trimming removed 3 bases from V and 1 base from J; junction bases left unmatched: 7. This CDR3 spans 16 amino acids. Written as DNA, the CDR3 is TGTGCCAGCAGCGGGGCCCGGACTAGCGCCCAAGAGACCCAGTACTTC. Its translation: CASSGARTSAQETQYF.

V gene TRBV19 combines with J gene TRBJ2-4; perhaps TRBD2 as D (6 bases). V was trimmed by 5 bases and J by 0 bases, leaving 17 bases between them. Germline CDR1 reads LNHDA; CDR2 reads SQIVND (reference sequence). The CDR3 has 17 amino acids. This CDR3 is CASSSGRGLGAKNIQYF. The DNA of the CDR3 is TGTGCCAGTAGTTCGGGGCGGGGATTGGGAGCCAAAAACATTCAGTACTTC. The entire variable domain, with the rest obtained from reference TRBV19 and TRBJ2-4, is as follows: DGGITQSPKYLFRKEGQNVTLSCEQNLNHDAMYWYRQDPGQGLRLIYYSQIVNDFQKGDIAEGYSVSREKKESFPLTVTSAQKNPTAFYLCASSSGRGLGAKNIQYFGAGTRLSVL.

V is TRBV28 and J is TRBJ2-5; 8 bases map to TRBD2. The CDR3 runs 15 residues. The V segment lost 6 bases and the J segment 5 bases; nucleotides outside the gene matches: 11. The V gene's germline CDR1 is MDHEN and CDR2 SYDVKM. CDR3 sequence: CASRSSGLGKETQYF. CDR3 coding DNA: TGTGCCAGCAGGTCCTCGGGACTAGGAAAGGAGACCCAGTACTTC.

The V and J genes are TRBV18 and TRBJ1-1; D is uncertain. Germline CDR1 KGHSH, CDR2 LQKENI. The CDR3 covers 12 residues. V was clipped by 3 bases and J by 8 bases, with 10 bases between them. CDR3 loop: CASSPRDPEAFF. Here the CDR3 DNA reads TGTGCCAGCTCACCGCGGGATCCCGAAGCTTTCTTT.

This rearrangement joins TRBV30 to TRBJ2-1, with 7 bases identical to TRBD2. This CDR3 contains 14 residues. Germline-derived CDR1 and CDR2 are GTSNPN and SVGIG (reference sequence). Trimming took 1 base from V and 7 from J; bases not matched to a gene: 7. The CDR3 coding sequence is TGTGCCTGGAGTGGAGGGATCGGGGGGAATGAGCAGTTCTTC. This gives the protein CAWSGGIGGNEQFF. Full variable domain (outside the CDR3, taken from reference TRBV30 and TRBJ2-1): SQTIHQWPATLVQPVGSPLSLECTVEGTSNPNLYWYRQAAGRGLQLLFYSVGIGQISSEVPQNLSASRPQDRQFILSSKKLLLSDSGFYLCAWSGGIGGNEQFFGPGTRLTVL.

The chain combines TRBV6-6 with TRBJ1-1; no clear D. Germline CDR1 reads MNHNY; CDR2 reads SVGAGI (reference sequence). The CDR3 runs to 15 residues. V lost 3 bases and J lost 1, with 12 bases in between. CDR3 residues: CASSYTTQSNTEAFF. As DNA, the CDR3 is TGTGCCAGCAGTTATACGACACAGTCGAACACTGAAGCTTTCTTT.

The chain joins TRBV7-9 to TRBJ1-4; 9 positions match TRBD1. This CDR3 contains 18 residues. Trimming took 2 bases from V and 5 from J; bases not matched to a gene: 12. CDR1 and CDR2 from the germline V gene are SEHNR and FQNEAQ (reference sequence). CDR3 sequence (DNA): TGTGCCAGCAGCTTAAAGGTGGGCAGGACAGGGGAGAATGAAAAACTGTTTTTT. This codes for CASSLKVGRTGENEKLFF.

This rearrangement joins TRBV5-4 to TRBJ2-5; 7 nucleotides match TRBD2. The CDR3 is 14 amino acids. J gave up 5 bases and V 4 bases, and 8 bases lay outside the gene matches. Germline V gives CDR1 SGHNT, CDR2 YYREEE (reference sequence). CDR3 protein: CASSPFTSVETQYF. As DNA, the CDR3 is TGTGCCAGCAGCCCGTTCACTAGCGTGGAGACCCAGTACTTC.

CDR3 loop: CASSYSDSEAFF. CDR3 nucleotides: TGTGCCAGCAGTTACTCGGACAGCGAAGCTTTCTTT. The genes are TRBV6-5 and TRBJ1-1, with a possible D match to TRBD1 (6 bases). The germline V and J ends were trimmed by 0 bases and 8 bases, with 7 bases remaining between them. This CDR3 region has 12 residues. CDR1 MNHEY and CDR2 SVGAGI come from the germline V gene.

V is TRBV6-5 and J is TRBJ1-2; D uncertain. Germline assignment: CDR1 MNHEY and CDR2 SVGAGI. V was cut by 5 bases and J by 2 bases, with 12 bases left in between. The CDR3 spans 14 residues. In DNA form, the CDR3 reads TGTGCCAGCAGTCCGGTCGAAGTCAACTATGGCTACACCTTC. This translates into CASSPVEVNYGYTF.

The chain combines TRBV7-2 with TRBJ1-1; D gene uncertain. This CDR3 has 16 amino acids. Germline V gene lookup returns CDR1 SGHTA and CDR2 FQGNSA. V was shortened by 3 bases and J by 0 bases, with 14 bases between the two germline ends. The CDR3 region has the DNA TGTGCCAGCAGCTTGCGGGAAGGGAGGGTGAACACTGAAGCTTTCTTT. It is translated as CASSLREGRVNTEAFF.

The CDR3 DNA follows: TGTGCCAGCAGTCTACTCCGGTCCTATGGCTACACCTTC. This encodes CASSLLRSYGYTF. This rearrangement joins TRBV6-5 to TRBJ1-2; no clear D gene. V lost 5 bases to trimming and J lost 4 bases, with 11 bases between them. The CDR3 totals 13 residues. Per the germline V gene, CDR1 is MNHEY and CDR2 is SVGAGI.

J is TRBJ1-1 and V is TRBV7-9; D not certain. Trimming took off 2 bases at V and 2 bases at J, with 6 bases between the two ends. The CDR3 is 13 amino acids. Germline assignment: CDR1 SEHNR and CDR2 FQNEAQ (reference sequence). CDR3 DNA sequence: TGTGCCAGCAGCTTACTAGTCAACACTGAAGCTTTCTTT. It is translated as CASSLLVNTEAFF.

J is TRBJ1-2 and V is TRBV19; 8 bases agree with TRBD1. Trimming at V came to 5 bases and at J to 8 bases, leaving 1 base not matched to a gene. CDR3 length: 11 amino acids. Germline V lookup: CDR1 LNHDA, CDR2 SQIVND (reference sequence). In nucleotides, the CDR3 is TGTGCCAGTAGTTGGGACAGGGGCTACACCTTC. Amino acids: CASSWDRGYTF.

The V and J genes are TRBV6-5 and TRBJ2-5; D might be TRBD1 (5 bases). Germline CDR1 MNHEY, CDR2 SVGAGI. This CDR3 contains 15 residues. Trimming cost V 6 bases and J 7 bases, with 21 bases left between them. CDR3 residues: CASSPQGRPRGTQYF. CDR3 nucleotides: TGTGCCAGCAGCCCCCAGGGTAGACCAAGAGGGACCCAGTACTTC.

J is TRBJ1-6 and V is TRBV30, with D possibly being TRBD1 (6 bases). Looked up from germline, CDR1 is GTSNPN and CDR2 is SVGIG (reference sequence). Trimming cost V 5 bases and J 6 bases, with 17 bases left between them. There are 15 residues in the CDR3. The CDR3 DNA reads as TGTGCCTGGCGTCAGGGGCAACGGACTAATTCACCCCTCCACTTT. Its protein product is CAWRQGQRTNSPLHF.